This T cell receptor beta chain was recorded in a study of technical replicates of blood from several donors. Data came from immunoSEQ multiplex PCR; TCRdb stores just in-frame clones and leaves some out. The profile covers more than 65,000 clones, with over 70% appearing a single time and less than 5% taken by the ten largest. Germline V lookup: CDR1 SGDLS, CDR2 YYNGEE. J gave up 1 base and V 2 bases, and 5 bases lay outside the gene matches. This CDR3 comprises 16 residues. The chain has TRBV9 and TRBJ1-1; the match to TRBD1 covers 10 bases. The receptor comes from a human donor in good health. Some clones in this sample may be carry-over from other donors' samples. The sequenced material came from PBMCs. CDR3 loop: CASSVTGGLRNTEAFF. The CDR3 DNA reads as TGTGCCAGCAGCGTGACAGGGGGCTTAAGGAACACTGAAGCTTTCTTT.